The sequence of this T cell receptor (beta chain) was determined in a study of cytomegalovirus exposure and HLA in healthy donors. Study-level findings and limits: For most TCR beta V segments, an earlier analysis put the productive rate at about 90% or about 30% of the time. Analysis was performed later, and it showed HLA-associated TCR beta chains to be more clonally expanded than equally common others.

The study ran its PCR with 60 Vbeta and 13 Jbeta primers. TCRdb's copy holds only in-frame clones and misses some; the assay was immunoSEQ multiplex PCR. The sample carries over 110,000 clones, around 80% recorded once. This clone has only one observation. As yet, its antigen is unknown. V lost 5 bases and J lost 3; bases outside the gene matches: 7. CDR3 size: 16 residues. The germline V gene encodes CDR1 SNHLY and CDR2 FYNNEI. Sequences were obtained from PBMCs. The sequence derives from a male donor in good health and CMV-seropositive. The chain has TRBV2 and TRBJ2-1; TRBD2 agrees at 10 bases. The CDR3 DNA is TGTGCCAGCAGTTTGATAGCGGGGGGCATCTACAATGAGCAGTTCTTC. Translation gives CASSLIAGGIYNEQFF.